The 7 T cell receptor beta chains below all came from one sample that was sequenced in a study of T cells after posttransplantation cyclophosphamide. Clones were sequenced by immunoSEQ multiplex PCR, and TCRdb holds only the in-frame ones, with some missing. Sampling found 24,000 or so clones, none seen once. The sequencing sample was made of PBMCs. These receptors came from a woman between 45 and 60 years old in good health, CMV-negative, and a related stem cell transplant donor.

This clone was observed many times. J is TRBJ1-5 and V is TRBV6-6, with 8 bases lining up with TRBD1. CDR3 length: 15 residues. V gave up 6 bases and J gave up 4 bases; unmatched junction bases: 8. Germline assignment: CDR1 MNHNY and CDR2 SVGAGI (reference sequence). This CDR3 reads CASSPGQGFNQPQHF. The CDR3 DNA reads as TGTGCCAGCAGCCCCGGACAGGGCTTTAATCAGCCCCAGCATTTT.

This clone was seen ten or more times. This rearrangement joins TRBV19 to TRBJ2-1; TRBD2 aligns across 11 bases. Trimming cost V 5 bases and J 7 bases; bases outside gene matches: 4. The germline V gene encodes CDR1 LNHDA and CDR2 SQIVND (reference sequence). CDR3 size: 14 residues. CDR3 region: CASSAGLAANEQFF. CDR3 DNA sequence: TGTGCCAGTAGTGCGGGACTAGCGGCTAATGAGCAGTTCTTC. The complete variable domain, with remaining parts taken from reference TRBV19 and TRBJ2-1, reads DGGITQSPKYLFRKEGQNVTLSCEQNLNHDAMYWYRQDPGQGLRLIYYSQIVNDFQKGDIAEGYSVSREKKESFPLTVTSAQKNPTAFYLCASSAGLAANEQFFGPGTRLTVL.

This clone was recorded at least ten times. This sequence joins TRBV14 and TRBJ2-5; 7 nucleotides align to TRBD2. J lost 5 bases, V lost 2 bases, and 11 bases had no gene match. Looked up from germline, CDR1 is SGHDN and CDR2 is FVKESK. The CDR3 loop spans 16 amino acids. The DNA for the CDR3 is TGTGCCAGCAGCCAACTCCCGGGGGGTTTCGTGGAGACCCAGTACTTC. Protein sequence: CASSQLPGGFVETQYF.

The sample holds many counts of this clone. The chain has TRBV5-6 and TRBJ2-7, with 15 bases lining up with TRBD2. Germline V lookup: CDR1 SGHDT, CDR2 YYEEEE. The CDR3 runs 13 residues. V shed 6 bases, J shed 6 bases, and the junction held 1 base outside the gene matches. The CDR3 region has the DNA TGTGCCAGCACGGGACTAGCGGGAGGCGAGCAGTACTTC. As protein: CASTGLAGGEQYF.

This clone was detected many times. The gene calls are TRBV19 and TRBJ1-2, with a tentative D call TRBD1 (5 bases). V dropped 3 bases and J dropped 4 bases, with 15 bases sitting between them. CDR1 and CDR2 (germline): LNHDA, SQIVND (reference sequence). This CDR3 spans 15 amino acids. The CDR3 region is CASSIAGRDLYGYTF. As DNA, the CDR3 is TGTGCCAGTAGTATCGCAGGGAGGGACCTCTATGGCTACACCTTC.

This clone was found many times. The rearrangement joins TRBV5-6 to TRBJ1-2; TRBD1 aligns across 9 bases. J gave up 3 bases and V 4 bases, and 7 bases lay outside the gene matches. This CDR3 spans 15 amino acids. Germline CDR1 is SGHDT and CDR2 is YYEEEE. CDR3: CASSNNRGLDYGYTF. CDR3 bases: TGTGCCAGCAGCAACAACAGGGGGCTCGACTATGGCTACACCTTC.

The sample holds many counts of this clone. This rearrangement joins TRBV5-1 to TRBJ2-5; D not certain. Looked up from germline, CDR1 is SGHRS and CDR2 is YFSETQ. V was shortened by 0 bases and J by 0 bases, with 6 bases between the two germline ends. CDR3 length equals 14 residues. As DNA, the CDR3 is TGCGCCAGCAGCTTGGCCGGGTACCAAGAGACCCAGTACTTC. This sequence encodes CASSLAGYQETQYF.